This passage covers 24 T cell receptor beta chains from one sample sequenced in a study of blood T cell repertoires in COVID-19. Libraries were prepared by immunoSEQ multiplex PCR; TCRdb keeps only in-frame clonotypes and omits some of them. The data contain over 110,000 clones, 80% to 90% of them singletons. Input material: peripheral blood. These receptors came from a man in his fifties or sixties with active or convalescent COVID-19.

The chain links TRBV12-3 or TRBV12-4 to TRBJ1-5; D is unresolved. Trimming shortened V by 6 bases and J by 1 base, and 7 bases separated the two germline ends. The CDR3 totals 13 residues. The CDR3 DNA reads TGTGCCAGCAGGCGAAAGAGCAATCAGCCCCAGCATTTT. Amino acid sequence: CASRRKSNQPQHF.

The chain employs TRBV2 and TRBJ1-6, with 7 bases fitting TRBD1. CDR1 is SNHLY and CDR2 is FYNNEI in the germline V gene. The length of the CDR3 is 15 residues. The junction had 7 bases not matched to a gene; V was cut back by 4 bases and J by 7 bases. The CDR3 loop is CASSGRQGANSPLHF. The CDR3, as DNA: TGTGCCAGCAGTGGGAGACAGGGCGCAAATTCACCCCTCCACTTT.

The chain couples TRBV18 to TRBJ1-1; D is possibly TRBD1 (6 bases). CDR1 is KGHSH and CDR2 is LQKENI in the germline V gene. Trimming left V 0 bases short and J 3 bases short, with 11 bases between. This CDR3 is built from 15 residues. The CDR3 DNA reads as TGTGCCAGCTCACCACCGGTTGGGGGCGACACTGAAGCTTTCTTT. It translates to CASSPPVGGDTEAFF.

The rearrangement joins TRBV28 to TRBJ1-2, with a possible D match to TRBD1 (5 bases). V was clipped by 5 bases and J by 6 bases, with 22 bases between them. CDR3 length: 16 amino acids. Germline V gene data show CDR1 as MDHEN and CDR2 as SYDVKM. The CDR3 DNA is TGTGCCAGCAGTCTGTCGCGAGTTGGGGGGGTCGATGGCTACACCTTC. Translated: CASSLSRVGGVDGYTF.

V gene TRBV6-6 combines with J gene TRBJ1-2; weak D call: TRBD1 (5 bases). Between the trimmed V and J ends, which lost 6 bases and 6 bases, there was a span of 20 bases. In germline, CDR1 is MNHNY, CDR2 SVGAGI (reference sequence). The CDR3 is 15 amino acids. The chain's CDR3 is CASRIKGLDGNGYTF. CDR3 bases: TGTGCCAGCAGGATAAAGGGACTCGATGGGAATGGCTACACCTTC.

Only one count was recorded for this clone. This chain joins TRBV7-2 and TRBJ2-5; TRBD2 matches 7 bases. The germline V gene encodes CDR1 SGHTA and CDR2 FQGNSA. The CDR3 sequence is 15 residues long. V was clipped by 4 bases and J by 4 bases; unmatched bases: 9. CDR3 loop: CASSSGGGVGETQYF. The CDR3 DNA reads as TGTGCCAGCAGCTCAGGTGGGGGGGTCGGAGAGACCCAGTACTTC.

The rearrangement links TRBV7-9 to TRBJ1-2; the D is unclear. From germline, CDR1 is SEHNR and CDR2 FQNEAQ (reference sequence). Trimming took 5 bases from V and 5 from J, leaving 15 bases between them. The CDR3 runs 14 residues. This CDR3 is CASSRRVAGYGYTF. DNA of the CDR3: TGTGCCAGCAGCCGCCGGGTGGCCGGGTATGGCTACACCTTC.

The chain has TRBV15 and TRBJ2-3; 9 bases agree with TRBD2. The CDR3 length is 16 residues. After removal of 3 bases from V and 6 bases from J, the junction contained 10 bases not matched to a gene. CDR1 LNHNV and CDR2 YYDKDF come from the germline V gene (reference sequence). The CDR3 region has the DNA TGTGCCACCAGCAGTGGAGCGGGGGGAAAGCGGGATACGCAGTATTTT. Protein sequence: CATSSGAGGKRDTQYF.

The CDR3 bases are TGTGCCAGCAGCGCCGCGACTAGCGGGCCCCAAGAGACCCAGTACTTC. It specifies CASSAATSGPQETQYF. The rearrangement joins TRBV9 to TRBJ2-5, with 10 bases identical to TRBD2. Germline CDR1 SGDLS, CDR2 YYNGEE. The CDR3 runs 16 residues. V dropped 3 bases and J dropped 1; count of bases not matched to a gene: 6.

The chain recombines TRBV18 with TRBJ1-2; possibly TRBD1 for D (5 bases). The CDR3 covers 16 residues. Germline loops: CDR1 KGHSH, CDR2 LQKENI. Trimming took 1 base from V and 5 from J, leaving 17 bases between them. Here the CDR3 reads CASSPLDSLSPYGYTF. The CDR3 coding sequence is TGTGCCAGCTCACCACTTGACAGCCTCTCCCCTTATGGCTACACCTTC.

The J gene is TRBJ1-1, the V gene TRBV12-5, with D possibly TRBD1 on 5 matching bases. Trimming took off 1 base at V and 6 bases at J, with 9 bases between the two ends. The CDR3 length is 13 residues. CDR1 is LGHNT, CDR2 FRNRAP, per germline. The CDR3 loop is CASGLDWGSEAFF. The CDR3 DNA is TGTGCTAGTGGTTTGGATTGGGGCTCTGAAGCTTTCTTT.

This CDR3 reads CASSYTTWTVTSGNTIYF. DNA of the CDR3: TGTGCCAGCAGTTACACAACGTGGACAGTCACCTCTGGAAACACCATATATTTT. This chain links TRBV6-2 or TRBV6-3 with TRBJ1-3; D may be TRBD1 (6 bases). Trimming took 2 bases from V and 0 from J, leaving 17 bases between them. CDR3 length: 18 amino acids. Germline CDR1 is MNHEY and CDR2 is SVGEGT.

The rearrangement uses TRBV18 and TRBJ1-4, with 7 bases identical to TRBD1. The CDR3 has 14 amino acids. Germline CDR1 and CDR2: KGHSH and LQKENI. With V trimmed by 1 base and J by 5 bases, 1 base remained unmatched. The CDR3 spells CASSPRDRNEKLFF. The CDR3 nucleotides are TGTGCCAGCTCACCACGGGACAGAAATGAAAAACTGTTTTTT.

The rearrangement joins TRBV4-1 to TRBJ1-2; D gene ambiguous. CDR1 and CDR2 (germline): MGHRA, YSYEKL. CDR3 length: 14 amino acids. V was shortened by 0 bases and J by 4 bases, with 9 bases between the two germline ends. CDR3 sequence reads: CASSQDSLFYGYTF. Written as DNA, the CDR3 is TGCGCCAGCAGCCAAGATTCCTTATTCTATGGCTACACCTTC.

This chain uses TRBV11-3 with TRBJ2-4, with 11 bases fitting TRBD1. The germline CDR1 and CDR2 sequences are SGHNT and YENEEA. The V and J ends lost 5 bases and 6 bases, in that order; junction bases with no gene match: 6. This CDR3 spans 15 amino acids. The CDR3, as DNA: TGTGCCAGCAGCCTGGGACAGGGGGTAAGAAACATTCAGTACTTC. It translates to CASSLGQGVRNIQYF.

V and J are TRBV27 and TRBJ1-2; 8 bases map to TRBD1. CDR3 length equals 16 residues. Losses at the gene ends were 1 base for V and 4 bases for J; bases not matched to a gene: 8. The germline V gene has CDR1 MNHEY and CDR2 SMNVEV (reference sequence). CDR3 sequence reads: CASSLFGDGQGYGYTF. CDR3 coding DNA: TGTGCCAGCAGTTTATTCGGGGACGGACAGGGCTATGGCTACACCTTC.

V is TRBV15 and J is TRBJ2-7; TRBD1 aligns across 10 bases. V was pared by 5 bases and J by 2 bases, with 3 bases of the junction left unmatched. CDR1 LNHNV and CDR2 YYDKDF come from the germline V gene (reference sequence). The CDR3 runs to 14 residues. CDR3 region: CATSETGGTYEQYF. CDR3 in DNA: TGTGCCACCAGCGAGACAGGGGGCACCTACGAGCAGTACTTC.

The J gene is TRBJ2-3, the V gene TRBV6-5; possible D gene TRBD2, 6 bases. Germline lookup yields CDR1 MNHEY and CDR2 SVGAGI. The CDR3 has 15 residues. The V end was cut by 0 bases, the J end by 4 bases, with 11 bases between. Here the CDR3 DNA reads TGTGCCAGCAGTTACTCGGGGGGTGGAGCAGATACGCAGTATTTT. This encodes CASSYSGGGADTQYF.

The rearrangement links TRBV10-1 to TRBJ2-6; TRBD1 agrees at 9 bases. Germline assignment: CDR1 WNHNN and CDR2 SYGVQD (reference sequence). The CDR3 covers 18 residues. J gave up 0 bases and V 5 bases, and 8 bases lay outside the gene matches. The CDR3 DNA reads TGCGCCAGCAGTCACCGGGACAGGGCCCCCTCTGGGGCCAACGTCCTGACTTTC. It specifies CASSHRDRAPSGANVLTF.

This CDR3 reads CASSVHPGQDSSYNEQFF. The CDR3 DNA reads TGTGCCAGCAGCGTCCACCCGGGACAGGACAGCTCCTACAATGAGCAGTTCTTC. This chain links TRBV9 with TRBJ2-1; TRBD1 aligns across 8 bases. The J segment lost 0 bases and the V segment lost 2 bases, leaving 10 bases of the junction unmatched. Per germline, CDR1 SGDLS and CDR2 YYNGEE. The CDR3 has 18 amino acids.

CDR3 sequence reads: CASSLTGAGEQFF. CDR3 nucleotide sequence: TGTGCCAGCAGTTTGACCGGCGCCGGGGAGCAGTTCTTC. This chain connects TRBV12-3 or TRBV12-4 to TRBJ2-1, with D unresolved. The germline V and J ends were trimmed by 3 bases and 10 bases, with 13 bases remaining between them. The CDR3 extends over 13 amino acids.

This chain links TRBV11-3 with TRBJ2-1; tentative D call: TRBD2 (6 bases). The CDR3 totals 14 residues. CDR1 SGHNT and CDR2 YENEEA come from the germline V gene. Trimming shortened V by 3 bases and J by 6 bases, and 12 bases separated the two germline ends. The CDR3 is CASSLAGFVNEQFF. Here the CDR3 DNA reads TGTGCCAGCAGCTTGGCGGGATTCGTCAATGAGCAGTTCTTC.

V is TRBV19 and J is TRBJ1-6, with TRBD1 as a possible D gene (5 bases). The V gene lost 4 bases and the J gene lost 4 bases, with 8 bases spanning the gap. The germline V gene encodes CDR1 LNHDA and CDR2 SQIVND (reference sequence). The CDR3 loop spans 14 amino acids. The DNA for the CDR3 is TGTGCCAGTAGTAGCGACAGATATAATTCACCCCTCCACTTT. Translated: CASSSDRYNSPLHF.

The chain is built from TRBV4-1 and TRBJ2-7; tentative D call: TRBD1 (5 bases). Germline assignment: CDR1 MGHRA and CDR2 YSYEKL. Trimming took 0 bases from V and 8 from J, leaving 14 bases between them. This CDR3 contains 14 residues. This chain's CDR3 is CASSQEEWQGKQYF. The DNA for the CDR3 is TGCGCCAGCAGCCAAGAAGAGTGGCAGGGCAAGCAGTACTTC.